This T cell receptor (beta chain) was identified in a study of response to subunit inactivated influenza vaccine. Findings and caveats of the study: Authors suggested seasonal influenza vaccinations each recruit few new T cells.

V lost 1 base and J lost 2; bases outside the gene matches: 9. Germline V gives CDR1 DFQATT, CDR2 SNEGSKA (reference sequence). This CDR3 spans 17 amino acids. One entry per CDR3 protein results from TCRdb running MiXCR on the RT-PCR reads. Found here are 800,000 or so distinct CDR3 sequences, 21% of them singletons; the top ten hold roughly 10%. As to this clonotype: The antigen is unknown.

The TCR comes from a man aged 50-60 years who received an inactivated influenza vaccine. This material consisted of PBMCs from blood, taken more than 4 days after vaccination. V is TRBV20-1 and J is TRBJ2-3, with TRBD2 matching 10 bases. The CDR3 nucleotides read TGCAGTGCTAGAGTGTATCAGCGGGGGGGTGCCACAGATACGCAGTATTTT. Encoded protein: CSARVYQRGGATDTQYF.